A selection of T cell receptor beta chains follows, all from one sample in a study of beta chain features in type 1 diabetes. Measured with immunoSEQ multiplex PCR; TCRdb has only the in-frame clones, and not every one. The sample carries 500,000 to 800,000 clones, approximately 13% recorded once. The sequenced material came from naive CD4+ T cells from blood. These receptors originate from a man younger than 45 with type 1 diabetes. The CDR3 runs from the conserved cysteine through the conserved F or W. D genes are given only for firm matches. Only some rows state a clone size, as once, few, many or a class for expanded clones.

V	J	size	D	CDR3	DNA
TRBV29-1	TRBJ1-1	NA	NA	CSVEVGQFMNTEAFF	TGCAGCGTTGAAGTCGGTCAGTTCATGAACACTGAAGCTTTCTTT
TRBV7-8	TRBJ2-7	NA	TRBD2	CASSSSGGPAYEQYF	TGTGCCAGCAGCTCAAGCGGGGGGCCCGCCTACGAGCAGTACTTC
TRBV15	TRBJ2-3	NA	TRBD1	CATRDGASGQGVYTQYF	TGTGCCACCAGAGATGGGGCGTCGGGACAGGGGGTTTATACGCAGTATTTT
TRBV2	TRBJ1-1	few	NA	CASSKNEAFF	TGTGCCAGCAGTAAAAATGAAGCTTTCTTT
TRBV14	TRBJ2-1	few	NA	CASSRSGGDEQFF	TGTGCCAGCAGCCGGTCCGGGGGCGATGAGCAGTTCTTC
TRBV14	TRBJ1-6	NA	NA	CASSQYRIRPSYNSPLHF	TGTGCCAGCAGCCAATATCGAATCAGGCCTTCCTATAATTCACCCCTCCACTTT
TRBV6-5	TRBJ1-2	NA	TRBD1	CASRRTGGDYGYTF	TGTGCCAGCAGGAGGACAGGGGGGGACTATGGCTACACCTTC
TRBV9	TRBJ1-6	few	NA	CASSVAGKNSPLHF	TGTGCCAGCAGCGTAGCAGGGAAGAATTCACCCCTCCACTTT
TRBV6-5	TRBJ2-1	few	NA	CASSYSSSGFGQFF	TGTGCCAGCAGTTACTCATCCTCGGGGTTTGGGCAGTTCTTC
TRBV29-1	TRBJ1-1	few	NA	CSVARARPEAFF	TGCAGCGTTGCGAGGGCCAGACCTGAAGCTTTCTTT
TRBV19	TRBJ2-3	few	NA	CASSIPRGAADTQYF	TGTGCCAGTAGTATCCCTCGGGGGGCCGCAGATACGCAGTATTTT
TRBV19	TRBJ2-2	few	NA	CASSMHPTNTGELFF	TGTGCCAGTAGTATGCACCCTACGAACACCGGGGAGCTGTTTTTT
TRBV29-1	TRBJ1-5	few	TRBD1	CSAADRALGPQHF	TGCAGCGCCGCGGACAGGGCTTTAGGGCCCCAGCATTTT
TRBV2	TRBJ2-2	few	TRBD1	CASSGQGAGTGELFF	TGTGCCAGCAGCGGACAGGGGGCGGGCACCGGGGAGCTGTTTTTT
TRBV6-1	TRBJ1-2	NA	NA	CASSARTNYGYTF	TGTGCCAGCAGCGCACGGACAAACTATGGCTACACCTTC
TRBV7-9	TRBJ1-1	NA	NA	CASSVAAGETEAFF	TGTGCCAGCAGCGTCGCTGCGGGGGAAACTGAAGCTTTCTTT
TRBV6-5	TRBJ2-7	NA	NA	CASSRTGQTYEQYF	TGTGCCAGCAGCAGGACGGGACAAACCTACGAGCAGTACTTC
TRBV4-3	TRBJ1-1	few	NA	CASSQDDSLGRTEAFF	TGCGCCAGCAGCCAAGATGACAGTTTGGGGCGCACTGAAGCTTTCTTT